This T cell receptor beta chain stems from a study of cytomegalovirus exposure and HLA in healthy donors. General study findings and limits: The classifier was said to identify cytomegalovirus status with high specificity and sensitivity. The study reported that TCR beta sequences accurately predicted HLA-A and HLA-B alleles in most subjects.

Trimming stripped 4 bases from V and 6 bases from J, with 17 bases between. Germline CDR1 and CDR2: SGHRS and YFSETQ. There are 14 residues in the CDR3. The PCR had 60 Vbeta and 13 Jbeta primers. The method was immunoSEQ multiplex PCR; TCRdb's version includes in-frame clones alone and lacks a portion of them. The table lists around 150,000 clones, about 80% of them singletons. This clone came up once. Its antigen remains unknown. Sequencing was performed on PBMCs. The clonotype was recovered from a young man in good health and CMV-seropositive. The V call is TRBV5-1, the J call TRBJ2-7; D may be TRBD1 (6 bases). The CDR3 coding sequence is TGCGCCAGCAGCCCGAACACAGGGTCAGGCGAGCAGTACTTC. It is translated as CASSPNTGSGEQYF.